The 7 T cell receptor beta chains below all came from one sample that was sequenced in a study of Graves' ophthalmopathy and Graves' hyperthyroidism. Amplification of TCR beta CDR3 regions used RNA transcripts. The first-round RT-PCR employed HTBI primers together with the Qiagen OneStep RT-PCR kit. A multiplex PCR was then performed as the second round. TCRdb reprocessed the multiplex PCR reads via MiXCR and lists one record per CDR3 protein. In the table there are a few hundred thousand distinct CDR3 sequences, 17% of which are singletons. Sequencing used peripheral blood. The receptors stem from an adult woman with stable Graves' hyperthyroidism.

Many counts were recorded for this clonotype. V usage is TRBV20-1 and J usage is TRBJ1-2; 7 positions agree with TRBD1. CDR1 and CDR2 from the germline V gene are DFQATT and SNEGSKA (reference sequence). The CDR3 contains 12 residues. J lost 8 bases, V lost 3 bases, and 6 bases had no gene match. The DNA for the CDR3 is TGCAGTGCTAGCGGGAGACAGGGAGGCTACACCTTC. It yields the protein CSASGRQGGYTF.

This clonotype showed up many times. The chain links TRBV12-3 or TRBV12-4 to TRBJ2-7; either TRBD1 or TRBD2 may supply D (5 bases each). The CDR3 is 12 residues long. V was shortened by 5 bases and J by 5 bases, with 10 bases between the two germline ends. The CDR3 reads CASSNGADEQYF. CDR3 DNA: TGTGCCAGCAGTAACGGGGCCGACGAGCAGTACTTC.

Here the CDR3 DNA reads TGTGCCAGCAGTTTACGGGCGCAAGACACTGAAGCTTTCTTT. Protein product: CASSLRAQDTEAFF. The V and J genes are TRBV12-3 or TRBV12-4 and TRBJ1-1, with D uncertain. This CDR3 region has 14 residues. The V and J ends lost 2 bases and 3 bases respectively, with 10 bases between them.

This clonotype was detected only a few times. This sequence joins TRBV5-1 and TRBJ1-1; no clear D gene. Germline values: CDR1 SGHRS, CDR2 YFSETQ. The CDR3 is 13 amino acids. V was clipped by 5 bases and J by 1 base, with 9 bases between them. CDR3 loop: CASRFSENTEAFF. The DNA for the CDR3 is TGCGCCAGCAGATTCTCAGAGAACACTGAAGCTTTCTTT. Variable domain in full (rest from reference TRBV5-1 and TRBJ1-1): KAGVTQTPRYLIKTRGQQVTLSCSPISGHRSVSWYQQTPGQGLQFLFEYFSETQRNKGNFPGRFSGRQFSNSRSEMNVSTLELGDSALYLCASRFSENTEAFFGQGTRLTVV.

This clonotype was recorded a few times. The rearrangement uses TRBV19 and TRBJ1-1; D unresolved. V lost 4 bases and J lost 8, with 11 bases in between. Germline CDR1 and CDR2: LNHDA and SQIVND (reference sequence). This CDR3 is built from 12 residues. CDR3 nucleotides: TGTGCCAGTAGTACCCCCTCAGAAGAAGCTTTCTTT. This gives the protein CASSTPSEEAFF. Variable domain in full (rest from reference TRBV19 and TRBJ1-1): DGGITQSPKYLFRKEGQNVTLSCEQNLNHDAMYWYRQDPGQGLRLIYYSQIVNDFQKGDIAEGYSVSREKKESFPLTVTSAQKNPTAFYLCASSTPSEEAFFGQGTRLTVV.

At least ten counts were recorded for this clonotype. J is TRBJ2-5 and V is TRBV5-1; TRBD2 agrees at 12 bases. The J segment lost 2 bases and the V segment lost 4 bases, leaving 6 bases of the junction unmatched. This CDR3 comprises 16 residues. Germline values: CDR1 SGHRS, CDR2 YFSETQ. This CDR3 reads CASSIGLAGPQETQYF. In DNA form, the CDR3 reads TGCGCCAGCAGCATAGGACTAGCGGGGCCACAAGAGACCCAGTACTTC.

The gene calls are TRBV12-3 or TRBV12-4 and TRBJ2-7, with 9 bases fitting TRBD1. J was trimmed by 2 bases and V by 1 base; bases with no gene match: 9. CDR3 length equals 17 residues. The CDR3 DNA reads as TGTGCCAGCAGTTTAGGGTCCGGGACAGGGAAGGCCTACGAGCAGTACTTC. This codes for CASSLGSGTGKAYEQYF.